The source of this TCR beta chain is a study of cytomegalovirus exposure and HLA in healthy donors. The PCR used 60 Vbeta and 13 Jbeta primers. Libraries were prepared by immunoSEQ multiplex PCR; TCRdb keeps only in-frame clonotypes and omits some of them. The repertoire holds 72,000 or so clones, with approximately 80% as singletons. There are 14 residues in the CDR3. Germline values: CDR1 SGHRS, CDR2 YFSETQ. V lost 4 bases to trimming and J lost 3 bases, with 13 bases between them. To note about this clone: Its antigen is currently unknown.

Study observations and caveats: HLA-A and HLA-B allele assignments for most subjects were reportedly predicted accurately using TCR beta sequences.

The receptor was derived from a man aged 18 to 29 in good health and CMV-seropositive. Input material: PBMCs. The V and J genes are TRBV5-1 and TRBJ1-1; D is possibly TRBD1 (5 bases). The CDR3 DNA reads TGCGCCAGCAGCCTAGACAGTCAGCACACTGAAGCTTTCTTT. Protein: CASSLDSQHTEAFF.